The 5 T cell receptor beta chains below come from one sample, sequenced in a study of T cell clones after liver transplantation. TCRdb's table, derived via immunoSEQ multiplex PCR, lists solely in-frame clones and lacks some. The sample yields about 70,000 clones, 75% to 90% seen once. Sequenced material: CD4+ T cells from blood, taken 12 months after liver transplant. The source of these receptors is a human patient who received a liver transplant. Part of the T cell pool may stem from the graft donor.

Only one count was recorded for this clone. The gene calls are TRBV7-6 and TRBJ1-4; D is unresolved. This CDR3 has 15 amino acids. V lost 4 bases and J lost 4, with 13 bases in between. Germline assignment: CDR1 SGHVS and CDR2 FNYEAQ. The DNA for the CDR3 is TGTGCCAGCAGCTATGGGCCGGGCCTTAATGAAAAACTGTTTTTT. This gives the protein CASSYGPGLNEKLFF.

The rearrangement uses TRBV27 and TRBJ1-1; tentative D call: TRBD1 (6 bases). The CDR3 is 17 residues long. Trimming cost V 4 bases and J 1 base, with 19 bases left between them. CDR1 is MNHEY, CDR2 SMNVEV, per germline (reference sequence). The CDR3 region is CASSSRSGGHGNTEAFF. CDR3 coding DNA: TGTGCCAGCAGTTCGAGGTCCGGGGGGCACGGGAACACTGAAGCTTTCTTT.

The chain couples TRBV5-4 to TRBJ2-2; 11 nucleotides align to TRBD2. The CDR3 loop spans 16 amino acids. V lost 4 bases to trimming and J lost 1 base; unmatched junction nucleotides: 3. Germline lookup yields CDR1 SGHNT and CDR2 YYREEE (reference sequence). In DNA form, the CDR3 reads TGTGCCAGCAGCCTCGGACTAGCGGGGAACACCGGGGAGCTGTTTTTT. It specifies CASSLGLAGNTGELFF.

This clone was observed a single time. This chain connects TRBV4-1 to TRBJ2-3; TRBD2 matches 11 bases. After removal of 3 bases from V and 1 base from J, the junction contained 6 bases not matched to a gene. Looked up from germline, CDR1 is MGHRA and CDR2 is YSYEKL. CDR3 length equals 17 residues. CDR3 sequence: CASSHFLGLAGTDTQYF. CDR3 nucleotide sequence: TGCGCCAGCAGCCACTTTTTGGGACTAGCGGGCACAGATACGCAGTATTTT.

This chain connects TRBV11-2 to TRBJ2-3, with D possibly being TRBD2 (6 bases). Germline CDR1 is SGHAT and CDR2 is FQNNGV. The CDR3 sequence is 15 residues long. V lost 4 bases, J lost 3 bases, and 14 bases lay in between. The CDR3 spells CASSSKRAGTDTQYF. In DNA form, the CDR3 reads TGTGCCAGCAGCTCGAAGCGGGCAGGTACAGATACGCAGTATTTT.